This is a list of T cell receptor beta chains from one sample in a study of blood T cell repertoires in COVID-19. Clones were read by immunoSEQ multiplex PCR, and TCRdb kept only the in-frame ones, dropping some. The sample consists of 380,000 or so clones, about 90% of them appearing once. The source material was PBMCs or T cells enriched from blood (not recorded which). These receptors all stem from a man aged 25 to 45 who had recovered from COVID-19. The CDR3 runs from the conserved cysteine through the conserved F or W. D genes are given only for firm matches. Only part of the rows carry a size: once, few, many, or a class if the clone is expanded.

CDR3: CASGLVRTGENQPQHF
DNA: TGTGCTAGTGGTTTGGTACGTACAGGGGAGAATCAGCCCCAGCATTTT
J: TRBJ1-5
size: .
V: TRBV12-5
D: TRBD1

CDR3: CATSRGQVQDTQYF
DNA: TGTGCCACCAGCCGGGGACAGGTCCAAGATACGCAGTATTTT
J: TRBJ2-3
size: .
V: TRBV15
D: TRBD1

CDR3: CASSLRGTTEAFF
DNA: TGTGCCAGCAGCTTGAGGGGTACCACTGAAGCTTTCTTT
J: TRBJ1-1
size: .
V: TRBV5-8
D: .

CDR3: CASSSPERGSPLHF
DNA: TGCGCCAGCAGCTCGCCTGAAAGGGGTTCACCCCTCCACTTT
J: TRBJ1-6
size: .
V: TRBV5-1
D: .

CDR3: CASSLVLAGGRFVRFNEQFF
DNA: TGTGCCAGCAGCTTGGTTCTAGCGGGGGGGCGGTTTGTGCGTTTCAATGAGCAGTTCTTC
J: TRBJ2-1
size: .
V: TRBV5-4
D: TRBD2

CDR3: CASSPVGSEKLFF
DNA: TGTGCCAGCAGCCCCGTTGGGAGTGAAAAACTGTTTTTT
J: TRBJ1-4
size: few
V: TRBV7-8
D: .

CDR3: CASSEAGTGSGKAFF
DNA: TGTGCCAGCAGTGAAGCTGGGACAGGCTCTGGGAAAGCTTTCTTT
J: TRBJ1-1
size: .
V: TRBV6-1
D: TRBD1

CDR3: CASSLTGQGFSEQYF
DNA: TGCGCCAGCAGCTTGACAGGACAGGGTTTCTCCGAGCAGTACTTC
J: TRBJ2-7
size: few
V: TRBV5-1
D: TRBD1

CDR3: CASSLATTANTEAFF
DNA: TGTGCCAGCAGCTTAGCCACGACAGCGAACACTGAAGCTTTCTTT
J: TRBJ1-1
size: few
V: TRBV7-2
D: .

CDR3: CASSLGQGRTLWGYTF
DNA: TGTGCCAGCAGCCTGGGACAGGGGAGGACCTTATGGGGCTACACCTTC
J: TRBJ1-2
size: .
V: TRBV5-5
D: TRBD1

CDR3: CASSPGKGASYEQYF
DNA: TGCGCCAGCAGCCCGGGGAAGGGGGCCTCCTACGAGCAGTACTTC
J: TRBJ2-7
size: .
V: TRBV4-1
D: TRBD1

CDR3: CASSPGLAGDSYEQYF
DNA: TGTGCCAGCAGCCCCGGACTAGCGGGGGACTCCTACGAGCAGTACTTC
J: TRBJ2-7
size: .
V: TRBV9
D: TRBD2

CDR3: CASSKRQGPGANVLTF
DNA: TGCGCCAGCAGCAAACGACAGGGTCCTGGGGCCAACGTCCTGACTTTC
J: TRBJ2-6
size: .
V: TRBV5-1
D: TRBD1

CDR3: CASTRRVAQPGGEQYF
DNA: TGTGCCAGCACCCGACGGGTGGCCCAACCGGGGGGCGAGCAGTACTTC
J: TRBJ2-7
size: .
V: TRBV7-9
D: TRBD2

CDR3: CASIRSTGASYEQYF
DNA: TGTGCCAGCATAAGAAGCACAGGGGCCTCCTACGAGCAGTACTTC
J: TRBJ2-7
size: .
V: TRBV6-5
D: TRBD1

CDR3: CASSYNRAVEETQYF
DNA: TGTGCCAGCAGCTACAACAGGGCCGTGGAAGAGACCCAGTACTTC
J: TRBJ2-5
size: once
V: TRBV7-9
D: .

CDR3: CASSLYTQNTEAFF
DNA: TGTGCCAGCAGCTTATATACTCAGAACACTGAAGCTTTCTTT
J: TRBJ1-1
size: .
V: TRBV11-2
D: .

CDR3: CASSPMTGTGFGNTIYF
DNA: TGTGCCAGCAGCCCGATGACCGGGACAGGTTTTGGAAACACCATATATTTT
J: TRBJ1-3
size: once
V: TRBV11-2
D: TRBD1

CDR3: CASSPWDKGSYEQYF
DNA: TGTGCCAGCAGTCCTTGGGACAAGGGCTCCTACGAGCAGTACTTC
J: TRBJ2-7
size: .
V: TRBV5-6
D: .

CDR3: CASSHYVHRRDYGYTF
DNA: TGTGCCAGCAGCCACTACGTCCACCGGCGCGACTATGGCTACACCTTC
J: TRBJ1-2
size: once
V: TRBV11-2
D: .

CDR3: CSVRDSSQHF
DNA: TGCAGCGTCCGGGACAGCTCCCAGCATTTT
J: TRBJ1-5
size: few
V: TRBV29-1
D: TRBD1

CDR3: CASSLSPTSTGYTGAFF
DNA: TGCGCCAGCAGCTTGTCCCCAACTTCGACAGGCTACACGGGCGCTTTCTTT
J: TRBJ1-1
size: .
V: TRBV5-1
D: .

CDR3: CASSLTGAPTNGYTF
DNA: TGCGCCAGCAGCCTAACAGGAGCCCCTACAAATGGCTACACCTTC
J: TRBJ1-2
size: .
V: TRBV4-3
D: .

CDR3: CASSSRGGLYEQYF
DNA: TGTGCCAGCAGCTCGCGGGGGGGCCTCTACGAGCAGTACTTC
J: TRBJ2-7
size: .
V: TRBV13
D: TRBD2

CDR3: CASSQGGTPNSPLHF
DNA: TGTGCCAGCAGCCAAGGTGGGACACCTAATTCACCCCTCCACTTT
J: TRBJ1-6
size: .
V: TRBV3-1/TRBV3-2
D: .

CDR3: CASSYRLNSPLHF
DNA: TGTGCCAGCAGCTACCGACTTAATTCACCCCTCCACTTT
J: TRBJ1-6
size: .
V: TRBV7-9
D: .

CDR3: CASSVGMGTSGEWAKNIQYF
DNA: TGTGCCAGCAGCGTAGGAATGGGTACTAGCGGGGAGTGGGCCAAAAACATTCAGTACTTC
J: TRBJ2-4
size: .
V: TRBV9
D: TRBD2

CDR3: CASSEIAGVGNEQFF
DNA: TGTGCCAGCAGTGAAATAGCGGGGGTGGGCAATGAGCAGTTCTTC
J: TRBJ2-1
size: .
V: TRBV6-4
D: TRBD2

CDR3: CASSQGYGQYEKLFF
DNA: TGCGCCAGCAGCCAAGGGTATGGGCAGTATGAAAAACTGTTTTTT
J: TRBJ1-4
size: .
V: TRBV4-3
D: .